Listed below are T cell receptor beta chains from one sample, sequenced in a study of spatial heterogeneity in lung cancer. MiXCR was run by TCRdb on the 5' RACE reads, yielding one entry per CDR3 protein. This sample has about 9,200 distinct CDR3 sequences, with under 9% found just once. The material sequenced was PBMCs, taken at surgery. The receptors shown here come from a female donor with early-stage non-small cell lung cancer. The CDR3 runs from the conserved cysteine through the conserved F or W. The order of the fields is clone size, V gene, D gene, J gene, CDR3 length, CDR3 protein, CDR3 DNA. D genes are given only for firm matches. Clone size is given as once, few or many counts, or a class when the clone is expanded.

clone size: few
V gene: TRBV19
D gene: TRBD2
J gene: TRBJ2-7
CDR3 length: 15
CDR3 protein: CASSTMTSGSYEQYF
CDR3 DNA: TGTGCCAGTAGTACGATGACTAGCGGGAGCTACGAGCAGTACTTC

clone size: many
V gene: TRBV29-1
D gene: .
J gene: TRBJ1-1
CDR3 length: 12
CDR3 protein: CSVEGWDTEAFF
CDR3 DNA: TGCAGCGTTGAGGGTTGGGACACTGAAGCTTTCTTT

clone size: medium-sized
V gene: TRBV27
D gene: TRBD2
J gene: TRBJ2-7
CDR3 length: 14
CDR3 protein: CASSSGTSEGEQYF
CDR3 DNA: TGTGCCAGCAGTTCCGGGACTAGCGAGGGCGAGCAGTACTTC

clone size: many
V gene: TRBV6-5
D gene: TRBD2
J gene: TRBJ2-3
CDR3 length: 16
CDR3 protein: CASSRRSGGNLDTQYF
CDR3 DNA: TGTGCCAGCAGTCGCCGAAGCGGGGGGAATTTGGATACGCAGTATTTT

clone size: medium-sized
V gene: TRBV7-2
D gene: .
J gene: TRBJ2-7
CDR3 length: 14
CDR3 protein: CASSLGVRRDEQYF
CDR3 DNA: TGTGCCAGCAGCTTAGGTGTTCGGAGGGACGAGCAGTACTTC

clone size: many
V gene: TRBV7-3
D gene: TRBD2
J gene: TRBJ2-7
CDR3 length: 16
CDR3 protein: CASSPSGLARSYEQYF
CDR3 DNA: TGTGCCAGCAGCCCGTCGGGACTAGCGCGCTCCTACGAGCAGTACTTC

clone size: many
V gene: TRBV6-1
D gene: .
J gene: TRBJ1-1
CDR3 length: 13
CDR3 protein: CASSRGGGAEAFF
CDR3 DNA: TGTGCCAGCAGTCGGGGGGGTGGGGCTGAAGCTTTCTTT

clone size: medium-sized
V gene: TRBV7-9
D gene: .
J gene: TRBJ1-1
CDR3 length: 14
CDR3 protein: CASSIQTDNTEAFF
CDR3 DNA: TGTGCCAGCAGCATACAGACGGATAACACTGAAGCTTTCTTT

clone size: many
V gene: TRBV9
D gene: TRBD2
J gene: TRBJ2-5
CDR3 length: 15
CDR3 protein: CASSLGTSGTETQYF
CDR3 DNA: TGTGCCAGCAGCCTTGGGACTAGCGGGACTGAGACCCAGTACTTC

clone size: few
V gene: TRBV7-9
D gene: TRBD1
J gene: TRBJ1-4
CDR3 length: 14
CDR3 protein: CASSAQGAGEKLFF
CDR3 DNA: TGTGCCAGCAGCGCACAGGGGGCGGGTGAAAAACTGTTTTTT

clone size: many
V gene: TRBV12-3/TRBV12-4
D gene: .
J gene: TRBJ2-3
CDR3 length: 14
CDR3 protein: CASRLTQGPDTQYF
CDR3 DNA: TGTGCCAGCAGGCTTACCCAGGGACCAGATACGCAGTATTTT

clone size: medium-sized
V gene: TRBV7-9
D gene: .
J gene: TRBJ2-6
CDR3 length: 15
CDR3 protein: CASSLSRSGANVLTF
CDR3 DNA: TGTGCCAGCAGCTTATCTCGCTCTGGGGCCAACGTCCTGACTTTC

clone size: many
V gene: TRBV3-1
D gene: .
J gene: TRBJ1-4
CDR3 length: 15
CDR3 protein: CASSQGGNTNEKLFF
CDR3 DNA: TGTGCCAGCAGCCAAGGAGGGAACACTAATGAAAAACTGTTTTTT

clone size: medium-sized
V gene: TRBV7-8
D gene: .
J gene: TRBJ2-1
CDR3 length: 16
CDR3 protein: CASSYAAGSSYNEQFF
CDR3 DNA: TGTGCCAGCAGCTACGCGGCGGGGAGCTCCTACAATGAGCAGTTCTTC

clone size: few
V gene: TRBV28
D gene: TRBD2
J gene: TRBJ2-1
CDR3 length: 15
CDR3 protein: CASRPSGRADNEQFF
CDR3 DNA: TGTGCCAGCAGACCTAGCGGGAGGGCCGACAATGAGCAGTTCTTC